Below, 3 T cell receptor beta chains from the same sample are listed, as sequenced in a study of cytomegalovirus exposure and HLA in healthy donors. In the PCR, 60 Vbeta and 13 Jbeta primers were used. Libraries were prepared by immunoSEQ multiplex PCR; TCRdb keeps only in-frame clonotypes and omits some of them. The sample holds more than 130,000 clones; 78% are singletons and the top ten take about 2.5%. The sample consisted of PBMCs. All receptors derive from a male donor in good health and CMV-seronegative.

This CDR3 reads CASRAGGSETQYF. CDR3 sequence (DNA): TGTGCCAGCAGGGCAGGAGGATCAGAGACCCAGTACTTC. The rearrangement links TRBV27 to TRBJ2-5; maybe TRBD2 (5 bases). The germline V gene has CDR1 MNHEY and CDR2 SMNVEV (reference sequence). V gave up 6 bases and J gave up 4 bases, with 12 bases separating them. The CDR3 consists of 13 residues.

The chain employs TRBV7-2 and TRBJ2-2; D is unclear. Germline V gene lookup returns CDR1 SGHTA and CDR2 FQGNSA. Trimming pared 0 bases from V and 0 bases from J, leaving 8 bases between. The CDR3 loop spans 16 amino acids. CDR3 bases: TGTGCCAGCAGCTTAGCTCGGCTAGCGAACACCGGGGAGCTGTTTTTT. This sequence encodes CASSLARLANTGELFF.

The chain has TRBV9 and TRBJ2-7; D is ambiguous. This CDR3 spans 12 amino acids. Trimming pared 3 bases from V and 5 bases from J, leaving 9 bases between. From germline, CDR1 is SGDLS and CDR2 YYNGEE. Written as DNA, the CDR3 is TGTGCCAGCAGCGCGAGTACCCACGAGCAGTACTTC. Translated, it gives CASSASTHEQYF.